The rows below give T cell receptor beta chains drawn from one sample of a study of T cells after somatic rescue of genetic block. The table came from immunoSEQ multiplex PCR; TCRdb's copy has only in-frame clones and leaves some out. The data contain approximately 14,000 clones, approximately 71% of them singletons. Sequencing was carried out using peripheral blood mononuclear cells (PBMCs). The receptors here all came from a man in his late teens or twenties. Each CDR3 is given with its conserved first and last residue. D genes are given only for firm matches. Expanded clones are given a class, and other clones once, few, many or no size at all.

D gene	V gene	J gene	clone size	CDR3 DNA	CDR3 protein
TRBD1	TRBV6-5	TRBJ1-1	NA	TGTGCCAGCAGTTACCTTCGGGACAGGGTGAATGAAGCTTTCTTT	CASSYLRDRVNEAFF
NA	TRBV6-5	TRBJ2-7	NA	TGTGCCAGCAGTCCCGACGGGGAATTCTACGAGCAGTACTTC	CASSPDGEFYEQYF
NA	TRBV5-8	TRBJ2-3	NA	TGTGCCAGCAGCTTGTCCGGGAGCACAGATACGCAGTATTTT	CASSLSGSTDTQYF
TRBD2	TRBV28	TRBJ2-7	NA	TGTGCCAGCAGTTTAGGAGCGGGATACGAGCAGTACTTC	CASSLGAGYEQYF
TRBD1	TRBV10-3	TRBJ1-4	NA	TGTGCCAGTGGACAGGGGACTAATGAAAAACTGTTTTTT	CASGQGTNEKLFF
TRBD1	TRBV9	TRBJ2-7	NA	TGTGCCAGCAGCGAGGGGACAGGGCCTCTCTACGAGCAGTACTTC	CASSEGTGPLYEQYF
NA	TRBV29-1	TRBJ2-1	NA	TGCAGCGTTGGGGGATCAGCAGGGAATGAGCAGTTCTTC	CSVGGSAGNEQFF
NA	TRBV29-1	TRBJ1-3	NA	TGCAGCTTCCGCTCACCCGGAGGAAACACCATATATTTT	CSFRSPGGNTIYF
NA	TRBV9	TRBJ1-3	once	TGTGCCAGCAGCGTAACCCCCGGTCTACAAAACACCATATATTTT	CASSVTPGLQNTIYF
NA	TRBV4-1	TRBJ2-7	NA	TGCGCCAGCAGCCAAGCTTACGGGACTCCTGTTACCTACGAGCAGTACTTC	CASSQAYGTPVTYEQYF
NA	TRBV19	TRBJ2-7	NA	TGTGCCAGTAGTATACAGGGAAATAGAGTCTACGAGCAGTACTTC	CASSIQGNRVYEQYF
NA	TRBV12-2	TRBJ2-1	NA	TGTGCAAGTCGCTTAGCAGGTAGCTACTTCTACAATGAGCAGTTCTTC	CASRLAGSYFYNEQFF
NA	TRBV5-1	TRBJ2-3	NA	TGCGCCAGCAGCTTGGTCACGGCATTCACAGATACGCAGTATTTT	CASSLVTAFTDTQYF
NA	TRBV19	TRBJ1-5	NA	TGTGCCAGTAGTATCAGTGGAGTGTATCATCAGCCCCAGCATTTT	CASSISGVYHQPQHF
TRBD1	TRBV28	TRBJ1-5	NA	TGTGCCAGCAGTTCCCCGGGGACAGGGGGTCAGCCCCAGCATTTT	CASSSPGTGGQPQHF
NA	TRBV30	TRBJ1-4	NA	TGTGCCTGGAGTGTACAGTCGGGGTTTTACGAAAAACTGTTTTTT	CAWSVQSGFYEKLFF
NA	TRBV28	TRBJ2-5	NA	TGTGCCAGCAGTTTAATCACGACGGGAGTAGAGACCCAGTACTTC	CASSLITTGVETQYF
NA	TRBV27	TRBJ1-2	NA	TGTGCCAGCAGCTCCAGGGTATTAGGGGTGTTTAACTATGGCTACACCTTC	CASSSRVLGVFNYGYTF
TRBD2	TRBV25-1	TRBJ2-6	few	TGTGCCAGCAGTGAATGGGAGGGTACCTCTGGGGCCAACGTCCTGACTTTC	CASSEWEGTSGANVLTF
TRBD1	TRBV7-3	TRBJ2-6	NA	TGTGCCAGCAGCCCCGGACAGGGGGCGGGGGCCAACGTCCTGACTTTC	CASSPGQGAGANVLTF
TRBD1	TRBV5-1	TRBJ1-1	NA	TGCGCCAGCAGCCATTGGGACAGGGGGCTCAAAAGGGCTTTCTTT	CASSHWDRGLKRAFF
NA	TRBV5-1	TRBJ1-4	NA	TGCGCCAGCAGCTACACACCCACTAATGAAAAACTGTTTTTT	CASSYTPTNEKLFF